This passage covers 29 T cell receptor beta chains from one sample sequenced in a study of CD8 T cells in ankylosing spondylitis. Via MiXCR, TCRdb re-called the 5' RACE reads, giving one row per CDR3 protein. The profile covers about 310,000 distinct CDR3 sequences, with around 20% appearing a single time and about 4% taken by the ten largest. Material for sequencing was blood, either unsorted or a sorted T cell fraction (not recorded which). Receptor source: a female donor with ankylosing spondylitis or in good health (not recorded which).

The chain joins TRBV20-1 to TRBJ2-7, with D possibly TRBD2 on 5 matching bases. The CDR3 sequence is 14 residues long. V lost 3 bases and J lost 6, with 18 bases in between. Germline values: CDR1 DFQATT, CDR2 SNEGSKA (reference sequence). In DNA, the CDR3 is TGCAGTGCTAGTAATCTCAAAATGAGCGGCGAGCAGTACTTC. Encoded protein: CSASNLKMSGEQYF.

CDR3 coding DNA: TGTGCCAGCGGCTTTCTTAGGGCAGGGACGAGCACAGATACGCAGTATTTT. This encodes CASGFLRAGTSTDTQYF. This rearrangement joins TRBV6-5 to TRBJ2-3; the D call may be TRBD1 or TRBD2 (5 bases each). The germline gives CDR1 MNHEY, CDR2 SVGAGI. Trimming removed 8 bases at V and 0 bases at J, with 21 bases between. The CDR3 extends over 17 amino acids.

Only a few counts were recorded for this clonotype. This sequence joins TRBV7-2 and TRBJ2-1, with D uncertain. This CDR3 is 14 amino acids long. The V gene's germline CDR1 is SGHTA and CDR2 FQGNSA. Trimming stripped 4 bases from V and 7 bases from J, with 14 bases between. The CDR3 DNA reads as TGTGCCAGCAGCTCACGCCCGGCTTGGAATGAGCAGTTCTTC. Protein: CASSSRPAWNEQFF.

There are a few counts of this clonotype. The chain combines TRBV4-1 with TRBJ1-1; D call uncertain. The CDR3 length is 14 residues. Trimming took off 1 base at V and 4 bases at J, with 10 bases between the two ends. The germline V gene encodes CDR1 MGHRA and CDR2 YSYEKL. The CDR3 sequence is CASSQVKDGTEAFF. The DNA of the CDR3 is TGCGCCAGCAGCCAAGTGAAGGACGGCACTGAAGCTTTCTTT.

This rearrangement joins TRBV4-1 to TRBJ2-1, with D unresolved. This CDR3 region has 14 residues. CDR1 and CDR2 from the germline V gene are MGHRA and YSYEKL. The germline V and J ends were trimmed by 1 base and 0 bases, with 4 bases remaining between them. CDR3 sequence reads: CASSQVRSYNEQFF. Written as DNA, the CDR3 is TGCGCCAGCAGCCAAGTTCGCTCCTACAATGAGCAGTTCTTC.

This clonotype was recorded many times. The genes are TRBV6-1 and TRBJ2-7; D not resolved. This CDR3 contains 11 residues. V was cut by 1 base and J by 4 bases, with 2 bases left in between. Germline V gene lookup returns CDR1 MNHNS and CDR2 SASEGT. Here the CDR3 DNA reads TGTGCCAGCAGTGAAGGGTACGAGCAGTACTTC. Its protein product is CASSEGYEQYF.

V usage is TRBV7-2 and J usage is TRBJ2-7; 7 bases align to TRBD2. This CDR3 spans 16 amino acids. Germline V gene lookup returns CDR1 SGHTA and CDR2 FQGNSA. V shed 5 bases and J 1 base; nucleotides not matched to a gene: 11. The CDR3 loop is CASSPSSGGFSYEQYF. The CDR3 coding sequence is TGTGCCAGCAGCCCGTCTTCGGGGGGTTTTTCCTACGAGCAGTACTTC.

This clonotype has just a few counts. This chain joins TRBV6-2 or TRBV6-3 and TRBJ2-1, with 9 bases lining up with TRBD2. The CDR3 extends over 14 amino acids. The germline V gene encodes CDR1 MNHEY and CDR2 SVGEGT. J was trimmed by 9 bases and V by 7 bases; bases with no gene match: 10. This CDR3 reads CASKGASGKGEQFF. Here the CDR3 DNA reads TGTGCCAGCAAGGGGGCTAGCGGGAAAGGTGAGCAGTTCTTC.

Only a few counts were recorded for this clonotype. The chain joins TRBV18 to TRBJ2-1; TRBD2 is a possible D gene (6 bases). The CDR3 loop spans 16 amino acids. V dropped 6 bases and J dropped 5 bases, with 20 bases sitting between them. CDR1 and CDR2 (germline): KGHSH, LQKENI. DNA for the CDR3: TGTGCCAGCTCCCGTTCTGCGGGAAGCAGCGACAATGAGCAGTTCTTC. Protein product: CASSRSAGSSDNEQFF.

This chain links TRBV11-2 with TRBJ2-6, with 7 bases aligning to TRBD1. With V trimmed by 2 bases and J by 0 bases, 10 bases remained unmatched. This CDR3 comprises 19 residues. CDR1 SGHAT and CDR2 FQNNGV come from the germline V gene. The CDR3: CASSLSPGQFTSGANVLTF. As DNA, the CDR3 is TGTGCCAGCAGCTTATCCCCGGGACAGTTTACCTCTGGGGCCAACGTCCTGACTTTC.

This chain joins TRBV25-1 and TRBJ2-1, with a possible D match to TRBD2 (6 bases). CDR3 size: 14 residues. The V gene's germline CDR1 is MGHDK and CDR2 SYGVNS. The V and J ends lost 4 bases and 7 bases respectively, with 14 bases between them. The CDR3 sequence is CASSVPGDRNEQFF. The CDR3 region has the DNA TGTGCCAGCAGTGTCCCGGGAGATCGGAATGAGCAGTTCTTC.

This clonotype was counted only a few times. This chain links TRBV20-1 with TRBJ2-1, with D hard to call. The CDR3 has 16 residues. V lost 5 bases and J 0 bases, leaving 17 bases between the germline ends. Germline V gives CDR1 DFQATT, CDR2 SNEGSKA (reference sequence). CDR3 sequence reads: CSAPKAGLRSYNEQFF. The CDR3 coding sequence is TGCAGTGCTCCCAAGGCCGGCCTTCGCTCCTACAATGAGCAGTTCTTC.

This clonotype was seen a handful of times. The chain joins TRBV12-3 or TRBV12-4 to TRBJ2-1; D not certain. With 11 bases removed from V and 8 bases from J, the gap between germline ends came to 13 bases. The CDR3 runs to 11 residues. The CDR3 loop reads CAGADGDEQFF. In DNA, the CDR3 is TGTGCCGGCGCGGATGGTGATGAGCAGTTCTTC.

This clonotype was detected only a few times. The CDR3 DNA sequence: TGTGCCAGCAGCCCCTGGAGGGAAGCTAACACTGAAGCTTTCTTT. Translating gives CASSPWREANTEAFF. The chain employs TRBV7-9 and TRBJ1-1; D gene uncertain. Germline-derived CDR1 and CDR2 are SEHNR and FQNEAQ (reference sequence). Deletions cut 5 bases from V and 2 bases from J, with 15 bases between. The CDR3 loop spans 15 amino acids.

The sample holds many counts of this clonotype. The rearrangement links TRBV29-1 to TRBJ2-1; 9 nucleotides match TRBD2. V dropped 1 base and J dropped 4; count of bases not matched to a gene: 8. CDR1 and CDR2 (germline): SQVTM, ANQGSEA. The CDR3 runs to 16 residues. The CDR3 region has the DNA TGCAGCGTTGAAGGTCTGCTCACTAGCGGGTACAATGAGCAGTTCTTC. It encodes CSVEGLLTSGYNEQFF.

CDR3 region: CSTWDGGIGEQYF. The CDR3 DNA is TGCAGCACCTGGGACGGGGGAATTGGGGAGCAGTACTTC. This chain links TRBV29-1 with TRBJ2-7, with a possible D match to TRBD2 (6 bases). CDR1 and CDR2 from the germline V gene are SQVTM and ANQGSEA. The CDR3 length is 13 residues. V dropped 8 bases and J dropped 7 bases, with 21 bases sitting between them.

The J gene is TRBJ1-2, the V gene TRBV4-3; 11 bases agree with TRBD1. After removal of 1 base from V and 4 bases from J, the junction contained 11 bases not matched to a gene. CDR1 is LGHNA and CDR2 is YSLEER in the germline V gene. The CDR3 is 18 amino acids. The CDR3 DNA follows: TGCGCCAGCAGCCAAGGAATGCAGGGACAGGGGGGAACCTATGGCTACACCTTC. It yields the protein CASSQGMQGQGGTYGYTF.

CDR3 protein: CATSDLDNEQFF. Written as DNA, the CDR3 is TGTGCCACCAGTGATCTCGACAATGAGCAGTTCTTC. The V and J genes are TRBV24-1 and TRBJ2-1; D gene unclear. This CDR3 is 12 amino acids long. Germline V gene sequence: CDR1 KGHDR, CDR2 SFDVKD. With 3 bases removed from V and 5 bases from J, the gap between germline ends came to 4 bases.

The rearrangement links TRBV4-3 to TRBJ2-1; 8 bases agree with TRBD2. J lost 8 bases, V lost 2 bases, and 8 bases had no gene match. The V gene's germline CDR1 is LGHNA and CDR2 YSLEER. The CDR3 covers 15 residues. In DNA, the CDR3 is TGCGCCAGCAGCCAAATTACCGGGACTAGACATGAGCAGTTCTTC. Translated: CASSQITGTRHEQFF.

This clonotype was counted between two and nine times. The chain links TRBV7-2 to TRBJ2-5, with D maybe TRBD2 (6 bases). V dropped 4 bases and J dropped 2 bases, with 11 bases sitting between them. Germline values: CDR1 SGHTA, CDR2 FQGNSA. This CDR3 comprises 14 residues. This CDR3 is CASSSPTSQETQYF. CDR3 bases: TGTGCCAGCAGCTCGCCGACTAGTCAAGAGACCCAGTACTTC. The full variable domain, its missing parts supplied by reference TRBV7-2 and TRBJ2-5, is GAGVSQSPSNKVTEKGKDVELRCDPISGHTALYWYRQSLGQGLEFLIYFQGNSAPDKSGLPSDRFSAERTGGSVSTLTIQRTQQEDSAVYLCASSSPTSQETQYFGPGTRLLVL.

CDR3 nucleotide sequence: TGTGCCAAGGACGACAGGGGTTACTACGAGCAGTACTTC. Amino acid sequence: CAKDDRGYYEQYF. The chain employs TRBV21-1 and TRBJ2-7; TRBD1, the table's D call, was not compared with the DNA. TRBV21-1 is a listed pseudogene. This CDR3 comprises 13 residues.

This chain connects TRBV7-9 to TRBJ2-7; D gene uncertain. From germline, CDR1 is SEHNR and CDR2 FQNEAQ (reference sequence). This CDR3 spans 11 amino acids. Trimming cost V 8 bases and J 5 bases, with 10 bases left between them. The CDR3 coding sequence is TGTGCCAGCCCGGGTTTGGACGAGCAGTACTTC. Its protein is CASPGLDEQYF. The whole variable domain, remainder taken from reference TRBV7-9 and TRBJ2-7, is DTGVSQNPRHKITKRGQNVTFRCDPISEHNRLYWYRQTLGQGPEFLTYFQNEAQLEKSRLLSDRFSAERPKGSFSTLEIQRTEQGDSAMYLCASPGLDEQYFGPGTRLTVT.

The rearrangement uses TRBV13 and TRBJ1-2, with unresolved D. Germline CDR1 reads PRHDT; CDR2 reads FYEKMQ (reference sequence). CDR3 length equals 12 residues. V lost 3 bases to trimming and J lost 6 bases, with 8 bases between them. The CDR3 is CASSFLGNGYTF. The CDR3 DNA reads as TGTGCCAGCAGCTTTCTAGGTAATGGCTACACCTTC. The variable domain in full, completed from reference TRBV13 and TRBJ1-2, reads AAGVIQSPRHLIKEKRETATLKCYPIPRHDTVYWYQQGPGQDPQFLISFYEKMQSDKGSIPDRFSAQQFSDYHSELNMSSLELGDSALYFCASSFLGNGYTFGSGTRLTVV.

This clonotype was seen only once. The chain carries TRBV10-3 and TRBJ2-1; 11 positions match TRBD2. In germline, CDR1 is ENHRY, CDR2 SYGVKD. The CDR3 has 18 residues. With 4 bases clipped from V and 6 bases from J, the junction kept 14 bases outside the gene matches. Here the CDR3 reads CAISGAPQRLAGLNEQFF. Here the CDR3 DNA reads TGTGCCATCAGTGGAGCACCCCAACGACTAGCGGGACTCAATGAGCAGTTCTTC.

V is TRBV12-3 or TRBV12-4 and J is TRBJ2-5; D is perhaps TRBD2 (5 bases). This CDR3 is 17 amino acids long. Trimming took off 1 base at V and 4 bases at J, with 19 bases between the two ends. The CDR3 is CASSLGFPHRAGETQYF. CDR3 DNA: TGTGCCAGCAGTTTAGGTTTCCCTCATAGGGCGGGAGAGACCCAGTACTTC.

The chain is built from TRBV28 and TRBJ2-7; TRBD1 or TRBD2 may be the D gene (5 bases each). Germline V gene sequence: CDR1 MDHEN, CDR2 SYDVKM. This CDR3 spans 14 amino acids. Trimming pared 3 bases from V and 3 bases from J, leaving 12 bases between. CDR3 residues: CASSFGGPNYEQYF. The CDR3, as DNA: TGTGCCAGCAGTTTTGGGGGACCCAACTACGAGCAGTACTTC.

This clonotype was recorded a few times. This chain uses TRBV24-1 with TRBJ2-7, with 7 bases fitting TRBD1. Per germline, CDR1 KGHDR and CDR2 SFDVKD. The CDR3 runs 14 residues. V dropped 3 bases and J dropped 2; count of bases not matched to a gene: 3. The DNA of the CDR3 is TGTGCCACCAGTGATCCCGACAGGGCCTACGAGCAGTACTTC. Its protein is CATSDPDRAYEQYF.

The chain combines TRBV7-9 with TRBJ1-1, with D unresolved. This CDR3 has 11 residues. V was cut by 5 bases and J by 9 bases, with 10 bases left in between. Per the germline V gene, CDR1 is SEHNR and CDR2 is FQNEAQ (reference sequence). The CDR3 DNA follows: TGTGCCAGCAGCCTCCAGGATAAAGCTTTCTTT. It is translated as CASSLQDKAFF.

This sequence joins TRBV20-1 and TRBJ2-5, with D uncertain. The V end lost 0 bases, the J end lost 6 bases, and 11 bases lay between the germline ends. There are 13 residues in the CDR3. Per germline, CDR1 DFQATT and CDR2 SNEGSKA (reference sequence). The CDR3 loop reads CSARDLGFKTQYF. As DNA, the CDR3 is TGCAGTGCTAGAGATTTGGGTTTCAAGACCCAGTACTTC.